This T cell receptor (beta chain) derives from a study of cytomegalovirus exposure and HLA in healthy donors. PCR primers comprised 60 Vbeta and 13 Jbeta primers. The data were produced by immunoSEQ multiplex PCR, yet TCRdb's version contains in-frame clones alone and is incomplete. Among approximately 220,000 clones, over 80% were seen once, and the ten largest hold about 0.77%. The CDR3 runs 14 residues. The ends lost 4 bases at V and 5 bases at J; junction bases unmatched: 4. The V gene's germline CDR1 is LNHDA and CDR2 SQIVND (reference sequence). The chain is built from TRBV19 and TRBJ2-1, with 8 bases lining up with TRBD2. The clonotype comes from a boy younger than 10 in good health and CMV-seronegative. Sequences were obtained from PBMCs. CDR3 coding DNA: TGTGCCAGTAGTACACTAGCGGTCAACAATGAGCAGTTCTTC. Amino acid sequence: CASSTLAVNNEQFF. The full variable domain, in which reference TRBV19 and TRBJ2-1 provide the parts outside the CDR3, is DGGITQSPKYLFRKEGQNVTLSCEQNLNHDAMYWYRQDPGQGLRLIYYSQIVNDFQKGDIAEGYSVSREKKESFPLTVTSAQKNPTAFYLCASSTLAVNNEQFFGPGTRLTVL.